Given below is one T cell receptor (beta chain) in context. The antigen remains undetermined. This record belongs to a study of T-cell reconstitution after alpha-beta-depleted transplantation in children. Unique molecular identifiers were built into the TCRbeta library. MiXCR, run by TCRdb on the PCR reads, gives a single entry per CDR3 protein. The sample consists of about 230,000 distinct CDR3 sequences, roughly 11% of them appearing once. CDR1 SGHAT and CDR2 FQDESV come from the germline V gene (reference sequence). The CDR3 extends over 13 amino acids. The germline V and J ends were trimmed by 5 bases and 1 base, with 8 bases remaining between them. Study-wide findings and caveats: Surviving recipient T cells and thymic progenitors underlay high day-60 TCRbeta diversity in some patients. By one year post-transplant, T-cell counts and diversity largely arose from T cells that were newly produced. Several hundred expanded graft clones reportedly supplied alpha-beta T cells about two months after transplant.

The source is a child less than two years old with acute myeloid leukemia, due to receive a stem cell transplant. Source: PBMCs, taken before TCRalphabeta/CD19-depleted stem cell transplant. This chain links TRBV11-1 with TRBJ1-2; no clear D. In DNA, the CDR3 is TGTGCCAGCAGCCCGGAGTTTAACTATGGCTACACCTTC. The encoded protein is CASSPEFNYGYTF.